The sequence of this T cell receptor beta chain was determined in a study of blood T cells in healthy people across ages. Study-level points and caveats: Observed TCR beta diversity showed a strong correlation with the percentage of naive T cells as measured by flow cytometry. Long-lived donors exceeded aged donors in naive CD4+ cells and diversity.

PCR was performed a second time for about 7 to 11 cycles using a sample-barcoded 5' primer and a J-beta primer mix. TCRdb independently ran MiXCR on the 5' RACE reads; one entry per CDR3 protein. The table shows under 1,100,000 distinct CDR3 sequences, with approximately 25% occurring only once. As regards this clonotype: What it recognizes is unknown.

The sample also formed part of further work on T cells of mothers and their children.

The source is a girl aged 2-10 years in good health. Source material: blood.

The CDR3 is CASSDGQPSMNTEAFF. The CDR3 DNA is TGTGCCAGCAGTGATGGACAGCCGTCCATGAACACTGAAGCTTTCTTT. This rearrangement joins TRBV2 to TRBJ1-1; D may be TRBD1 (6 bases). V lost 3 bases and J lost 0, with 14 bases in between. The CDR3 consists of 16 residues. The germline CDR1 and CDR2 sequences are SNHLY and FYNNEI.